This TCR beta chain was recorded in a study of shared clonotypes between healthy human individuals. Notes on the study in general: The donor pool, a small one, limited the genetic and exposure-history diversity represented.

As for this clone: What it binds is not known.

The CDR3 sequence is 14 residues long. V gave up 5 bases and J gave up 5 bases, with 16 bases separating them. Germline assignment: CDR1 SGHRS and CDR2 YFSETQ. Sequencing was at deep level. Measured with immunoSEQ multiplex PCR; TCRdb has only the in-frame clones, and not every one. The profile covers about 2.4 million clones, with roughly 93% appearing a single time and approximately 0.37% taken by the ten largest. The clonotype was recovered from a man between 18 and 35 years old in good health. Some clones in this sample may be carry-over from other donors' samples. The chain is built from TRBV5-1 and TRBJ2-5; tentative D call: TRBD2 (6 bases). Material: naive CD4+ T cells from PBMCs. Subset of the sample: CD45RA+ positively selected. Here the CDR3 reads CASRGTDSGETQYF. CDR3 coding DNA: TGCGCCAGCAGGGGGACTGACTCAGGGGAGACCCAGTACTTC.